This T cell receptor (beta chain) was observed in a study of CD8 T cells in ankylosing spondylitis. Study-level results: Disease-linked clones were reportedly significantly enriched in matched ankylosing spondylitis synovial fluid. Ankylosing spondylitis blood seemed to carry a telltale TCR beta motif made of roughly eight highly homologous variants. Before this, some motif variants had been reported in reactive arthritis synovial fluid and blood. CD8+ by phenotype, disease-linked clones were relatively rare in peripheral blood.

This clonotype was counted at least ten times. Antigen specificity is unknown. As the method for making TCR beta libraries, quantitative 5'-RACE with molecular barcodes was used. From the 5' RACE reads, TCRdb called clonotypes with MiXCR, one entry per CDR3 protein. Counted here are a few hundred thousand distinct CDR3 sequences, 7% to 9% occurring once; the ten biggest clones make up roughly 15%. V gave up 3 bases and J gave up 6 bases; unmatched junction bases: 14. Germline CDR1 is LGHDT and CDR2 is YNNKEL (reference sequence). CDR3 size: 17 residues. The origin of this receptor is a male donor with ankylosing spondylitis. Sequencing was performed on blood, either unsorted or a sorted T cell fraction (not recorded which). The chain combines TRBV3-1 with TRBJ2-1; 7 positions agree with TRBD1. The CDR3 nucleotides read TGTGCCAGCAGCCACCTAGGGGGTACAGGGGATCCCAATGAGCAGTTCTTC. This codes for CASSHLGGTGDPNEQFF.